This TCR beta chain was recorded in a study of T cell repertoires in aging, cancer and after chemotherapy. Findings and caveats of the study: Untreated cancer patients had significantly lower blood TCR diversity than age-matched healthy donors. In cancer patients, declining TCR diversity with age involved lost richness and lost evenness. Rebound thymic output was suggested by rising median generation probability during chemotherapy in each cancer cohort.

On this clonotype: Its antigen is as yet unknown.

The V segment lost 5 bases and the J segment 2 bases; nucleotides outside the gene matches: 24. CDR3 length: 21 residues. The germline V gene encodes CDR1 SGHRS and CDR2 YFSETQ. Amplification of TCR beta used genomic DNA extracted from peripheral blood. Rearranged V-D-J TRB sequences were amplified with a mixed TRB-A/B primer pool. From the multiplex PCR reads, TCRdb called clonotypes with MiXCR, one entry per CDR3 protein. The sample shows roughly 610 distinct CDR3 sequences, under 85% of them seen only once. The receptor was derived from a human donor with a solid tumor. The source material was blood. This chain joins TRBV5-1 and TRBJ2-3, with 9 bases matching TRBD1. The CDR3 sequence: CASRGTGPLPVTGVATDTQYF. The CDR3 bases are TGCGCCAGCAGGGGGACAGGGCCCCTCCCTGTCACGGGAGTTGCCACAGATACGCAGTATTTT.